The rows below give T cell receptor beta chains drawn from one sample of a study of blood T cell repertoires in COVID-19. Clones were read by immunoSEQ multiplex PCR, and TCRdb kept only the in-frame ones, dropping some. This sample has some 160,000 clones, with under 85% found just once. The source material was peripheral blood. The receptors derive from a man in his forties or fifties with active or convalescent COVID-19. Both conserved end residues are trimmed from each CDR3.

J gene,V gene,CDR3 protein
TRBJ1-2,TRBV18,ASSQDRALANYGYT
TRBJ2-1,TRBV20-1,SARVSREEF
TRBJ2-7,TRBV21-1,ASSKALWQGAYEQY
TRBJ2-1,TRBV19,ASSIRGRGEQF
TRBJ2-3,TRBV5-1,ASSLEGGSTDTQY
TRBJ2-1,TRBV4-1,ASSQRLAGGHINEQF
TRBJ1-1,TRBV7-9,ASSLGDKQNTEAF
TRBJ2-3,TRBV5-1,ASSLSGRIVDTQY
TRBJ2-3,TRBV2,ASRGGMGTDTQY
TRBJ1-2,TRBV2,AKLREAAYGYT
TRBJ1-2,TRBV19,ASSAPSFEVGYT
TRBJ2-5,TRBV24-1,ATSAAGGGETQY
TRBJ2-1,TRBV14,ASSHGTSGRYYNEQF
TRBJ1-2,TRBV27,ASSPIPGTGLPYGYT
TRBJ2-7,TRBV7-3,ASSLAGGSSYEQY
TRBJ2-7,TRBV9,ASSAPPSYEQY
TRBJ2-7,TRBV30,AWRKTDGEQY
TRBJ1-4,TRBV28,ASNRGRGNEKLF
TRBJ1-2,TRBV28,ASSSGTGAIRYGYT
TRBJ1-2,TRBV4-2,ASSQAGQAGYT
TRBJ2-5,TRBV6-2/TRBV6-3,ASSAGIETQY
TRBJ1-1,TRBV6-6,ASSPPSTEAF